A selection of T cell receptor beta chains follows, all from one sample in a study of PD-L1 blockade in urothelial cancer. TCRdb's table, derived via immunoSEQ multiplex PCR, lists solely in-frame clones and lacks some. This sample has under 95,000 clones, with 80% to 85% found just once. The sequenced sample was PBMCs, obtained around atezolizumab (anti-PD-L1) treatment. The source is a man between 60 and 75 years old with urothelial cancer. CDR3s include the opening cysteine and the closing phenylalanine or tryptophan. A D gene is named only where the DNA matches it firmly. Clone sizes are given selectively: once, few, many, or a class where the clone is expanded.

CDR3nt | CDR3aa | abundance | v_gene | d_gene | j_gene
TGCGCCAGCAGCCCCGGTGAGCGGGGGGTCACTGAAGCTTTCTTT | CASSPGERGVTEAFF | NA | TRBV5-1 | NA | TRBJ1-1
TGCGCCAGCAGCGCAGGGACAGGGGGGTACCAAGAGACCCAGTACTTC | CASSAGTGGYQETQYF | NA | TRBV5-1 | TRBD1 | TRBJ2-5
TGTGCCAGCAGCACAGGGGCAGGCACAGATACGCAGTATTTT | CASSTGAGTDTQYF | once | TRBV11-2 | TRBD1 | TRBJ2-3
TGCGCCAGCAGCCAAGCCCCAGGGATTAGGGAAAAACTGTTTTTT | CASSQAPGIREKLFF | NA | TRBV4-1 | NA | TRBJ1-4
TGTGCCAGCAGCTTAGGAGGGGGGGGTCAGCCCCAGCATTTT | CASSLGGGGQPQHF | NA | TRBV7-2 | NA | TRBJ1-5
TGTGCCAGCAGCGCTGACCCGGGACAGGGGGGGGGCACTGAAGCTTTCTTT | CASSADPGQGGGTEAFF | NA | TRBV9 | TRBD1 | TRBJ1-1
TGCGCCAGCAGCTTGGGAGGGACAGACTTAAATCAGCCCCAGCATTTT | CASSLGGTDLNQPQHF | NA | TRBV5-1 | TRBD1 | TRBJ1-5
TGTGCCAGCAGCCATCGACAGGCGGCTGGCTACACCTTC | CASSHRQAAGYTF | NA | TRBV14 | NA | TRBJ1-2
TGTGCCAGCAGTGGAACGGGAGGAATCGGGGCCCAGTACTTC | CASSGTGGIGAQYF | NA | TRBV25-1 | TRBD2 | TRBJ2-5
TGTGCCAGCTCACTCGGTCGCGGGGCGGACTACGAGCAGTACTTC | CASSLGRGADYEQYF | NA | TRBV18 | NA | TRBJ2-7
TGTGCCAGCAGTTTGCGATTATTCAATGAGCAGTTCTTC | CASSLRLFNEQFF | NA | TRBV27 | NA | TRBJ2-1